This T cell receptor (beta chain) was documented in a study of vaccination and CD4 T cells after COVID-19. Treatment denoted: 10-day PBMC culture with coronavirus spike peptide pools or control peptides (ViraFEST assay). This clonotype was detected a few times. As yet, its antigen is unknown. The Oncomine TCR Beta short-read assay generated sequence data from the DNA of cultured CD4+ T cells. TCRdb used MiXCR to reprocess the PCR reads, holding one entry per CDR3 protein. Here the sample spans 9,500 to 15,000 distinct CDR3 sequences, roughly 29% being singletons. The sequence was obtained from a human donor with COVID-19. The sample consisted of cultured CD4+ T cells from blood.

The CDR3 loop reads CATSREGGVEQPQHF. The DNA for the CDR3 is TGTGCCACCAGCAGAGAGGGGGGAGTAGAGCAGCCCCAGCATTTT. The gene calls are TRBV15 and TRBJ1-5; D perhaps matches TRBD1 (5 bases). The germline V and J ends were trimmed by 0 bases and 7 bases, with 13 bases remaining between them. From germline, CDR1 is LNHNV and CDR2 YYDKDF (reference sequence). This CDR3 region has 15 residues.